These T cell receptor beta chains were read from a single sample in a study of PD-L1 blockade in urothelial cancer. Here immunoSEQ multiplex PCR was the method, and the copy in TCRdb shows in-frame clones only, minus some. Among about 76,000 clones listed, roughly 90% were seen once. The sequences come from PBMCs, collected around atezolizumab (anti-PD-L1) treatment. The source is a woman aged 80 or older with urothelial cancer. The CDR3 runs from the conserved cysteine through the conserved F or W. The D gene is left open where the match is weak. Only some rows state a clone size, as once, few, many or a class for expanded clones.

D,V,size,J,DNA,CDR3
-,TRBV11-2,once,TRBJ1-5,TGTGCCAGCAGCTCAAGGGGTAGCAATCAGCCCCAGCATTTT,CASSSRGSNQPQHF
-,TRBV25-1,-,TRBJ1-1,TGTGCCAGCAGAGCCTACACTGAAGCTTTCTTT,CASRAYTEAFF
TRBD1,TRBV28,-,TRBJ1-5,TGTGCCAGCAGTTTGGGCAGGGGGAGACAGCCCCAGCATTTT,CASSLGRGRQPQHF
-,TRBV27,-,TRBJ2-3,TGTGCCAGCAGTTTATCGAGGGGGACGCAGTATTTT,CASSLSRGTQYF
-,TRBV5-1,-,TRBJ2-3,TGCGCCAGCAGCCCGGACAGATCTAGCACAGATACGCAGTATTTT,CASSPDRSSTDTQYF
TRBD2,TRBV7-3,-,TRBJ2-7,TGTGCCAGCAGCTTGGGAGGGGTCTACGAGCAGTACTTC,CASSLGGVYEQYF
-,TRBV18,-,TRBJ2-7,TGTGCCAGCTCACCTCCGGGACTGACCTACGAGCAGTACTTC,CASSPPGLTYEQYF
-,TRBV7-8,-,TRBJ2-3,TGTGCCAGCAGCAGTGGACTAGGGGGGAGCGGAGATACGCAGTATTTT,CASSSGLGGSGDTQYF
-,TRBV2,-,TRBJ1-3,TGTGCCAGCAGTGAAGGGGCCGGAAACACCATATATTTT,CASSEGAGNTIYF
-,TRBV11-2,-,TRBJ2-3,TGTGCCAGCAGCCTCAGACCCCTAGACGATCAAGATACGCAGTATTTT,CASSLRPLDDQDTQYF
TRBD1,TRBV5-1,-,TRBJ1-5,TGCGCCAGCACGGACAGGACCCCTTATAGCAATCAGCCCCAGCATTTT,CASTDRTPYSNQPQHF
TRBD1,TRBV5-1,-,TRBJ1-4,TGCGCCAGCAGCACCCGGGACAGCACAACTAATGAAAAACTGTTTTTT,CASSTRDSTTNEKLFF
TRBD1,TRBV19,-,TRBJ2-2,TGTGCCAGTAGACCCCTCGACAGGGAGTTTTCCGGGGAGCTGTTTTTT,CASRPLDREFSGELFF
TRBD1,TRBV2,-,TRBJ1-2,TGTGCCAGCAGCCGTGAACAGGGGGCTAACTATGGCTACACCTTC,CASSREQGANYGYTF
TRBD1,TRBV6-1,few,TRBJ1-5,TGTGCCAGCAGGGGGGGACAGGGGGCGACTCAGCCCCAGCATTTT,CASRGGQGATQPQHF
TRBD2,TRBV2,few,TRBJ2-7,TGTGCCAGCACCGAGCGGGGGACTTATGTCTACGAGCAGTACTTC,CASTERGTYVYEQYF
-,TRBV30,-,TRBJ2-3,TGTGCCTGGGCGCAGCGGACCTCGCAGTATTTT,CAWAQRTSQYF
TRBD1,TRBV7-7,-,TRBJ2-2,TGTGCCAGCAGCTTGAAGGGGGCGTACACCGGGGAGCTGTTTTTT,CASSLKGAYTGELFF
TRBD1,TRBV2,-,TRBJ2-3,TGTGCCAGCAGTGTAGGGGGCGTTAGCACAGATACGCAGTATTTT,CASSVGGVSTDTQYF